The clone carrying this T cell receptor beta chain was counted between two and nine times. The antigen is unknown. The data originate from a study of beta chain features in type 1 diabetes. Findings of the study overall: In all four CD4+ subsets, TCRB CDR3 length was significantly, moderately reduced in type 1 diabetes.

The V gene's germline CDR1 is MDHEN and CDR2 SYDVKM. The trim removed 4 bases at V and 7 bases at J, leaving 7 bases unmatched. The CDR3 contains 14 residues. cDNA synthesis used the whole RNA isolate, giving expressed TCRB sequences. This table comes from immunoSEQ multiplex PCR, and its TCRdb copy is limited to in-frame clones, with some not included. The sample has 310,000 or so clones, over 14% seen once; the top ten hold 0.015% to 0.019%. Staining for CD45RO/CCR7/CD25/CD127/CD95/CD27 allowed sorting of CD4+ naive, central memory, regulatory and stem cell-like memory cells. The chain has TRBV28 and TRBJ2-7; 10 nucleotides line up with TRBD1. The sequence derives from a young man with type 1 diabetes. Sequencing was done on a sample of naive CD4+ T cells from blood. The CDR3 region has the DNA TGTGCCAGCAGTTCCGGGACAGGGGAAACGGAGCAGTACTTC. Protein product: CASSSGTGETEQYF.